Sequencing of this TCR beta chain was carried out in a study of cytomegalovirus exposure and HLA in healthy donors. Study conclusions and caveats: Indistinguishable V segments such as TRBV6-2 and TRBV6-3 were excluded.

The CDR3 totals 13 residues. Deletions cut 4 bases from V and 7 bases from J, with 12 bases between. Germline CDR1 SGHDT, CDR2 YYEEEE. 60 Vbeta and 13 Jbeta primers were used in PCR. Repertoires were generated with immunoSEQ multiplex PCR, while TCRdb's copy carries only in-frame clones and drops some. Of a few hundred thousand clones in the sample, about four fifths were seen once. Note on this clone: What it recognizes is unknown.

The receptor was isolated from a woman aged 40 to 49 in good health and CMV-seropositive. The sequencing sample was made of PBMCs. This rearrangement joins TRBV5-6 to TRBJ1-5; no clear D gene. CDR3 loop: CASSNAGSQPQHF. The DNA of the CDR3 is TGTGCCAGCAGCAATGCGGGGAGCCAGCCCCAGCATTTT.